This TCR beta chain was sequenced during a study of T cell responses to AZD1222 COVID-19 vaccine. Study results and caveats: Seropositive AZD1222 recipients at baseline numbered only five or six. The CD4 TCRs associated with vaccination extended across spike and predominated at 160-218 and 743-854. Most donors were white British and more were female, and clonal diversity was possibly underestimated.

Of note for this clone: Its antigen is as yet unknown.

Germline CDR1 is MDHEN and CDR2 is SYDVKM. V lost 2 bases to trimming and J lost 6 bases, with 10 bases between them. This CDR3 region has 13 residues. Only in-frame clones appear in the TCRdb table, and some are missing; sequencing was by immunoSEQ multiplex PCR. This table has 150,000 to 200,000 clones, about 87% appearing once. Sequencing was performed on peripheral blood, taken on day 0 of MenACWY control vaccination. The chain carries TRBV28 and TRBJ1-2; D is ambiguous. The TCR was taken from an adult in good health. The CDR3 is CASSLGQSHGYTF. CDR3 sequence (DNA): TGTGCCAGCAGTTTAGGGCAGAGTCATGGCTACACCTTC.